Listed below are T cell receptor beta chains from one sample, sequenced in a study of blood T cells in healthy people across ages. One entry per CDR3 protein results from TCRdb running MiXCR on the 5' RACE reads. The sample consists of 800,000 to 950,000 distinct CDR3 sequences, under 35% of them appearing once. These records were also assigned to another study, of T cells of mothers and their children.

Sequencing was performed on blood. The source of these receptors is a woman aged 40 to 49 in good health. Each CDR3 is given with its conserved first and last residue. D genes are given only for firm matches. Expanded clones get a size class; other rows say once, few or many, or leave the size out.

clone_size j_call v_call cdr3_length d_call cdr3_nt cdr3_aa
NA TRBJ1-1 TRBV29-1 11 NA TGCAGCGTTTTATTGAACACTGAAGCTTTCTTT CSVLLNTEAFF
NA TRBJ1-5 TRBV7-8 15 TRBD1 TGTGCCAGCACGTCGACAGGGGGTGGCAATCAGCCCCAGCATTTT CASTSTGGGNQPQHF
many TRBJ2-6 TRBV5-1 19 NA TGCGCCAGCAGCTTTTTCCAGATTCGCTTTATCTCTGGGGCCAACGTCCTGACTTTC CASSFFQIRFISGANVLTF
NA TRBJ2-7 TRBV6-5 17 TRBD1 TGTGCCAGCAGTTACTCGACAGGGGCGGCAAGCTCCTACGAGCAGTACTTC CASSYSTGAASSYEQYF
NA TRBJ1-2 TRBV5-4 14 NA TGTGCCAGCAGCATACAGGGAATTGGCTATGGCTACACCTTC CASSIQGIGYGYTF
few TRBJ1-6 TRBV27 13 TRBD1 TGTGCCAGCGGCTACAGGGGCGGGTCACCCCTCCACTTT CASGYRGGSPLHF
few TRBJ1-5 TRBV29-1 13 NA TGCAGCGTTGATACAGGGTTCAATCAGCCCCAGCATTTT CSVDTGFNQPQHF
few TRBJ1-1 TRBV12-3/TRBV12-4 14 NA TGTGCCGGCAGTTCTCCGGGAGGGGGCACTGAAGCTTTCTTT CAGSSPGGGTEAFF
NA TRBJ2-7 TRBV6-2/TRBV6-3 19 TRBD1 TGTGCCAGCAGTTACTCCCTCGGGACAGCAACCGCGATCTCCTACGAGCAGTACTTC CASSYSLGTATAISYEQYF
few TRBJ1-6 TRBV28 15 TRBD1 TGTGCCAGCACTCCTAGGACAGGGAATAATTCACCCCTCCACTTT CASTPRTGNNSPLHF
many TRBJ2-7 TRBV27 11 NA TGTGCCAGCAGCCTTTTCGGCGAGCAGTACTTC CASSLFGEQYF
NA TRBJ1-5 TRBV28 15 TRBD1 TGTGCCAGCCTGACCGGGACAGGGTGGAATCAGCCCCAGCATTTT CASLTGTGWNQPQHF
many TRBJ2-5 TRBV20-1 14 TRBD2 TGCAGTGCTAGAGTTCCAGCGGGGGGTGAGACCCAGTACTTC CSARVPAGGETQYF
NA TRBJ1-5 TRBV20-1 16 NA TGCAGTGCTAGAGAGGCTCGACAGGCTAGCAATCAGCCCCAGCATTTT CSAREARQASNQPQHF
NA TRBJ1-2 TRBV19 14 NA TGTGCCAGTAGCAAATCGGGGGAACCCTATGGCTACACCTTC CASSKSGEPYGYTF
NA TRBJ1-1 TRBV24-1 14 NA TGTGCCGTCCGGGAGCAGGGGAGGAACACTGAAGCTTTCTTT CAVREQGRNTEAFF
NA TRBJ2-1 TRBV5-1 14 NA TGCGCCAGCAGCTTGGTAGAGGGGTTGAATGAGCAGTTCTTC CASSLVEGLNEQFF
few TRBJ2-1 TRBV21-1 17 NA TGTGCCAGCAGCAAAGGGCGGACTAGCGGTTCATACAATGAGCAGTTCTTC CASSKGRTSGSYNEQFF
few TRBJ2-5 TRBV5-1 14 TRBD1 TGCGCCAGCAGTCAACAGGGGTTAAGAGAGACCCAGTACTTC CASSQQGLRETQYF
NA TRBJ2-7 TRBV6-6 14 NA TGTGCCAGCCGCACGGGCGGTATGGCCTACGAGCAGTACTTC CASRTGGMAYEQYF
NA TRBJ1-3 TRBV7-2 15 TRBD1 TGTGCCAGCAGCGCTGGGACAGGCTCTGGAAACACCATATATTTT CASSAGTGSGNTIYF
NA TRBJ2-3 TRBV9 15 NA TGTGCCAGCAGCGTATCAACCCGGCGCGAGGATACGCAGTATTTT CASSVSTRREDTQYF
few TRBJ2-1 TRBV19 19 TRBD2 TGTGCCAGTAGTATCCGTGGGACTAGCGGGGGGGCGGCTTCGAATGAGCAGTTCTTC CASSIRGTSGGAASNEQFF
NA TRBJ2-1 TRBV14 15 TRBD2 TGTGCCAGCAGTAAACTAGCGGGGGTAGTTAATGAGCAGTTCTTC CASSKLAGVVNEQFF
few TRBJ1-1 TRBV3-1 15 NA TGTGCCAGCAGCCAAGGAGCCCACGGACGGACTGAAGCTTTCTTT CASSQGAHGRTEAFF
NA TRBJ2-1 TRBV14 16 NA TGTGTCAGCAGCCAAGATCCGGTCCCCTTCTACAATGAGCAGTTCTTC CVSSQDPVPFYNEQFF
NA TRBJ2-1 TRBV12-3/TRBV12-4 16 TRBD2 TGTGCCAGCAGTTTAGGGCGGGGGAATTTTGGCAATGAGCAGTTCTTC CASSLGRGNFGNEQFF
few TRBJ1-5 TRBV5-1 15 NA TGCGCCAGCAGCTTGGGAGAGAAGAGCAATCAGCCCCAGCATTTT CASSLGEKSNQPQHF
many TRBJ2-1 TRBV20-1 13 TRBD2 TGCAGTGCTAGTGGGACTAGTGCCCATGAGCAGTTCTTC CSASGTSAHEQFF
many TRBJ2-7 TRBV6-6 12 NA TGTGCCAGCAGGGAGGCGACCTACGAGCAGTACTTC CASREATYEQYF
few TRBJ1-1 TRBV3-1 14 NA TGTGCCAGCAGCCCCTTAGGACTGAACACTGAAGCTTTCTTT CASSPLGLNTEAFF
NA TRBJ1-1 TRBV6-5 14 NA TGTGCCAGCAGTACGCGTGGGGGGGGCACTGAAGCTTTCTTT CASSTRGGGTEAFF
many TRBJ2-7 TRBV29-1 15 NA TGCAGCGTTGAAGGGCTAGGCCTCATCCCTGGGGAGCAGTACTTC CSVEGLGLIPGEQYF
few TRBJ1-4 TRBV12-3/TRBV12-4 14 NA TGTGCCAGCAGCACCGGGACTTCGGATGAAAAACTGTTTTTT CASSTGTSDEKLFF
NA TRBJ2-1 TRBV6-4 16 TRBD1 TGTGCCAGCAGTGACTCGCCTTCAGCCAGGGGGAATGAGCAGTTCTTC CASSDSPSARGNEQFF
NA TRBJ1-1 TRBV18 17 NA TGTGCCAGCTCACCCCAATTCGGCGGGGCAAAGAACACTGAAGCTTTCTTT CASSPQFGGAKNTEAFF
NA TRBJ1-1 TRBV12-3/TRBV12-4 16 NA TGTGCCAGCAGTTTTCTTATGCTAGGGGGGAACACTGAAGCTTTCTTT CASSFLMLGGNTEAFF
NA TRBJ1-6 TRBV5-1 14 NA TGCGCCAGCAGCGACGGACGGGTTAATTCACCCCTCCACTTT CASSDGRVNSPLHF
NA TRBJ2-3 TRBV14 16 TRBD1 TGTGCCAGCAGCCAAGACGGACAGGGGTGCACAGATACGCAGTATTTT CASSQDGQGCTDTQYF
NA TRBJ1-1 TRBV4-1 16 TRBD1 TGCACCAGCAGCCTATCAGGACAGGGAGAAAACACTGAAGCTTTCTTT CTSSLSGQGENTEAFF
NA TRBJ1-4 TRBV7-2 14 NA TGTGCCAGCAGGCTCGGGGCAAGAGGTGAAAAACTGTTTTTT CASRLGARGEKLFF
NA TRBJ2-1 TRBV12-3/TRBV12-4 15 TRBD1 TGTGCCAGCAGTTTAGTGGGACAGGGGGGCAATGAGCAGTTCTTC CASSLVGQGGNEQFF
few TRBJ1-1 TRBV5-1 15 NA TGCGCCAGCAGCCCGACGGGGAATATGAACACTGAAGCTTTCTTT CASSPTGNMNTEAFF
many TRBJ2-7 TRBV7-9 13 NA TGTGCCAGCAGCAGTGAGGACAGTCACGAGCAGTACTTC CASSSEDSHEQYF
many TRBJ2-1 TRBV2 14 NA TGTGCCAGCAGTGGGGACATTCCCTACAATGAGCAGTTCTTC CASSGDIPYNEQFF
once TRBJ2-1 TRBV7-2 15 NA TGTGCCAGCAGCCGCTCACGGAGCTCCTACAATGAGCAGTTCTTC CASSRSRSSYNEQFF
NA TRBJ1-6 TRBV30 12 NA TGTGCCTGGCGAAGGTCCTCTGGACCCCTCCACTTT CAWRRSSGPLHF
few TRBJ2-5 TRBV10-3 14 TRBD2 TGTGCCATCAATGTTAGCGGGGGGCAAGAGACCCAGTACTTC CAINVSGGQETQYF
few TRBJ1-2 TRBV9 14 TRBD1 TGTGCCAGCAGCGGGGACAGGGGCGGCTATGGCTACACCTTC CASSGDRGGYGYTF
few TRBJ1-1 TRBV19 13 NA TGTGCCAGTAGTGTTAAGGGGGACACTGAAGTTTTCTTT CASSVKGDTEVFF
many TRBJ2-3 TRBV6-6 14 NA TGTGCCAGCAGTTACTCGGCGGGCACAGATACGCAGTATTTT CASSYSAGTDTQYF
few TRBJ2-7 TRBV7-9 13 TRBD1 TGTGCCAGCAGCTTCGGGACAGGTCCCGAGCAGTACTTC CASSFGTGPEQYF
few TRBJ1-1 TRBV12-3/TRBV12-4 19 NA TGTGCCAGCAGTCTAAAAGGGGGACCCATAAAGAGAATGAACACTGAAGCTTTCTTT CASSLKGGPIKRMNTEAFF
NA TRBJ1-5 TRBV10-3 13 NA TGTGCCACCGGGACGGGGGACGGTCAGCCCCAGCATTTT CATGTGDGQPQHF
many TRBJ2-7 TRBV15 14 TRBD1 TGTGCCACCAGCAGCAGGGACAGGGTTGTCGAGCAGTACTTC CATSSRDRVVEQYF
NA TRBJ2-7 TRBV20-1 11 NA TGCAGTGGCGACAGATCCTACGAGCAGTACTTC CSGDRSYEQYF
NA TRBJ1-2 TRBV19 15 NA TGTGCCAGTAATGGCGAAGCAGAAGCTAACTATGGCTACACCTTC CASNGEAEANYGYTF
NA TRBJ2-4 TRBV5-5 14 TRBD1 TGTGCCAGCAGCTCCGACAGGGGGTCGAACATTCAGTACTTC CASSSDRGSNIQYF
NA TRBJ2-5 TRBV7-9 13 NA TGTGCCAGCAGCTTCCCGGGGGTAGGGGTGCAGTACTTC CASSFPGVGVQYF
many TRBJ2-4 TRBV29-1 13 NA TGCAGCGTCCTTCCGACTAACCAAAACATTCAGTACTTC CSVLPTNQNIQYF